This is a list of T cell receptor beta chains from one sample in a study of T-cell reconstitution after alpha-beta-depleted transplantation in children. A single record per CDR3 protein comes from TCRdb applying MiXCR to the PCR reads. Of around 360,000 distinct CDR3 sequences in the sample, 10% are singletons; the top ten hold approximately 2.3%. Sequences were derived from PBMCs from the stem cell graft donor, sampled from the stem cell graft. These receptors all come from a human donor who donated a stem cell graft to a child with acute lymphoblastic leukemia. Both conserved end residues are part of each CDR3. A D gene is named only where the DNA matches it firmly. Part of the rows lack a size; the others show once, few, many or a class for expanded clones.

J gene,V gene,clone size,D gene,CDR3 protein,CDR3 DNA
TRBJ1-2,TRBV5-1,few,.,CASSRGNSLLYGYTF,TGCGCCAGCAGCCGCGGGAACAGCCTCCTATATGGCTACACCTTC
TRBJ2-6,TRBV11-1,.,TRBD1,CASSRRHRGHEPGANVLTF,TGTGCCAGCAGCAGAAGACACAGGGGGCACGAGCCTGGGGCCAACGTCCTGACTTTC
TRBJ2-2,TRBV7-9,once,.,CASSLELGRSLGELFF,TGTGCCAGCAGCTTAGAATTAGGGCGAAGTCTCGGGGAGCTGTTTTTT
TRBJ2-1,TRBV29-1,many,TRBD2,CSVGSGSSYNEQFF,TGCAGCGTTGGTAGCGGGAGCTCCTACAATGAGCAGTTCTTC
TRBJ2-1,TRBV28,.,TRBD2,CASTLRLAGPYNEQFF,TGTGCCAGCACTTTGAGACTAGCGGGACCCTACAATGAGCAGTTCTTC
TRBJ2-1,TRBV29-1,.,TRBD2,CSVEDPLASGTVDIEQFF,TGCAGCGTTGAAGATCCTTTGGCTAGCGGGACTGTGGATATTGAGCAGTTCTTC
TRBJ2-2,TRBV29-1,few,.,CSLGVGNTGELFF,TGCAGCCTGGGGGTTGGGAACACCGGGGAGCTGTTTTTT
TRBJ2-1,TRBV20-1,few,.,CSATGTNNEQFF,TGCAGTGCTACCGGGACCAATAATGAGCAGTTCTTC
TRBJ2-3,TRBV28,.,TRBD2,CASLGGGRAPSTDTQYF,TGTGCCAGCCTTGGGGGCGGGAGGGCCCCTAGCACAGATACGCAGTATTTT
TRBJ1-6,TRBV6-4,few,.,CASSDRLNSPLHF,TGTGCCAGCAGTGACAGGCTGAATTCACCCCTCCACTTT
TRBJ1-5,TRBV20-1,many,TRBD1,CSAYFGQVGQPQHF,TGCAGTGCTTATTTCGGACAGGTGGGTCAGCCCCAGCATTTT
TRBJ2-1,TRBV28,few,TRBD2,CASSPWTRFEQFF,TGTGCCAGCAGTCCATGGACTAGATTTGAGCAGTTCTTC
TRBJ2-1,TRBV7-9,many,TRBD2,CASSPSGRWGNEQFF,TGTGCCAGCAGCCCATCCGGGAGGTGGGGCAATGAGCAGTTCTTC
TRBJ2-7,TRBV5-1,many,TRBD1,CASSRQGDLSYEQYF,TGCGCCAGCAGCAGACAGGGGGACCTCTCCTACGAGCAGTACTTC
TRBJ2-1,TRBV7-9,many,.,CASSLASSGEQFF,TGTGCCAGCAGCTTAGCTTCCTCGGGAGAGCAGTTCTTC
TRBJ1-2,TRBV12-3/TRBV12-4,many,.,CASKGPSGYTF,TGTGCCAGCAAAGGTCCCTCGGGCTACACCTTC
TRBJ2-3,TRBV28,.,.,CASSFGRGPDRQYF,TGTGCCAGCAGTTTCGGACGGGGACCAGATAGGCAGTATTTT
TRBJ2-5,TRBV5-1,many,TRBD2,CASSSGLAGETQYF,TGCGCCAGCAGCTCTGGACTAGCGGGGGAGACCCAGTACTTC
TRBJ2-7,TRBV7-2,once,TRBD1,CASSRDRVNEQYF,TGTGCCAGCAGCAGAGACAGGGTCAACGAGCAGTACTTC